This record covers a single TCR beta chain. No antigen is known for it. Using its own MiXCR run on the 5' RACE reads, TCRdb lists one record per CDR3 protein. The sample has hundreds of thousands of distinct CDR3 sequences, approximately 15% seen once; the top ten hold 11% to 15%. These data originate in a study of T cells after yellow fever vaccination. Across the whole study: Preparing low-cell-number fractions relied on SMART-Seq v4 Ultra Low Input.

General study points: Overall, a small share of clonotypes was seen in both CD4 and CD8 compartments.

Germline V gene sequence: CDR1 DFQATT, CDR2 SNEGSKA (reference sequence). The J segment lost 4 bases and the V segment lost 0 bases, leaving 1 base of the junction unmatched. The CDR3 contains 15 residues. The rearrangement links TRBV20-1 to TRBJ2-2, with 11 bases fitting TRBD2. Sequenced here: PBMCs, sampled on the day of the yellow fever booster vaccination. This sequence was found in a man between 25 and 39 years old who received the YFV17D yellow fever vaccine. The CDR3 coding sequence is TGCAGTGCTAGAGATACTAGCGGGAGCACCGGGGAGCTGTTTTTT. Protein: CSARDTSGSTGELFF.